These 3 T cell receptor beta chains were all obtained from the same sample, sequenced in a study of cytomegalovirus exposure and HLA in healthy donors. PCR was performed using 60 Vbeta and 13 Jbeta primers. TCRdb keeps only in-frame clones here, not all; method: immunoSEQ multiplex PCR. The sample has around 90,000 clones, 70% to 85% seen once; the top ten hold 9% to 12%. Sequenced: PBMCs. The receptors derive from a human donor in good health.

The J gene is TRBJ1-3, the V gene TRBV4-3; D not certain. The germline V gene encodes CDR1 LGHNA and CDR2 YSLEER. Between the trimmed V and J ends, which lost 0 bases and 2 bases, there was a span of 11 bases. The CDR3 covers 16 residues. CDR3 in amino acids: CASSQEYGGPGNTIYF. DNA for the CDR3: TGCGCCAGCAGCCAAGAATACGGAGGCCCTGGAAACACCATATATTTT.

In nucleotides, the CDR3 is TGTGCCAGCAGTCCTGGACAGCCCAATGAAAAACTGTTTTTT. This sequence encodes CASSPGQPNEKLFF. The gene calls are TRBV2 and TRBJ1-4, with D perhaps TRBD1 (6 bases). This CDR3 contains 14 residues. Germline values: CDR1 SNHLY, CDR2 FYNNEI. The ends were cut back, 5 bases at V and 5 bases at J, with 12 bases in the middle.

V gene TRBV7-2 combines with J gene TRBJ2-2, with TRBD2 matching 10 bases. In germline, CDR1 is SGHTA, CDR2 FQGNSA. V lost 5 bases, J lost 4 bases, and 4 bases stayed unmatched. There are 15 residues in the CDR3. This CDR3 reads CASSPLAGGTGELFF. In DNA, the CDR3 is TGTGCCAGCAGCCCTTTAGCGGGGGGCACCGGGGAGCTGTTTTTT.